The 17 T cell receptor beta chains in this list originate from one sample, sequenced in a study of CD8 T cells in Susac syndrome. RNA totalling about 0.45 to 1 ug underwent reverse transcription with random hexamers. One entry per CDR3 protein results from TCRdb running MiXCR on the immunoSEQ multiplex PCR reads. The sample holds about 400,000 distinct CDR3 sequences, approximately 85% seen once. Sequenced: CD8+ T cells from PBMCs. These TCRs come from a human donor with multiple sclerosis.

The chain carries TRBV25-1 and TRBJ1-2, with D maybe TRBD1 (6 bases). The CDR3 loop spans 14 amino acids. Germline V gene sequence: CDR1 MGHDK, CDR2 SYGVNS. Trimming removed 1 base at V and 6 bases at J, with 12 bases between. The CDR3 coding sequence is TGTGCCAGCAGTGAATGGCACAGGGAAGATGGCTACACCTTC. This translates into CASSEWHREDGYTF.

This chain connects TRBV9 to TRBJ2-7; tentative D call: TRBD2 (5 bases). Germline values: CDR1 SGDLS, CDR2 YYNGEE. V was clipped by 2 bases and J by 1 base, with 13 bases between them. The CDR3 runs 15 residues. The CDR3 loop is CASSVYRDPSYEQYF. In nucleotides, the CDR3 is TGTGCCAGCAGCGTCTACCGGGATCCTTCCTACGAGCAGTACTTC.

This clonotype came up once. The J gene is TRBJ1-1, the V gene TRBV2; 11 bases match TRBD1. V was clipped by 4 bases and J by 5 bases; unmatched bases: 9. Germline V CDR1 and CDR2: SNHLY, FYNNEI. This CDR3 has 16 residues. Written as DNA, the CDR3 is TGTGCCAGCAGTGTTAGGACAGGGGGCTCGGGGACTGAAGCTTTCTTT. Its translation: CASSVRTGGSGTEAFF. Together with reference TRBV2 and TRBJ1-1, the CDR3 gives the full variable domain: EPEVTQTPSHQVTQMGQEVILRCVPISNHLYFYWYRQILGQKVEFLVSFYNNEISEKSEIFDDQFSVERPDGSNFTLKIRSTKLEDSAMYFCASSVRTGGSGTEAFFGQGTRLTVV.

The V gene is TRBV2, the J gene TRBJ2-7, with D tentatively TRBD1 or TRBD2 (5 bases each). Deletions cut 7 bases from V and 6 bases from J, with 13 bases between. The V gene's germline CDR1 is SNHLY and CDR2 FYNNEI. The CDR3 is 12 residues long. DNA for the CDR3: TGTGCCAGCAAGGAACCTGGGGGCGAGCAGTACTTC. It is translated as CASKEPGGEQYF.

Written as DNA, the CDR3 is TGCGCCAGCAGTGAAGGCGGGGGGATATCCTACAATGAGCAGTTCTTC. Amino acid sequence: CASSEGGGISYNEQFF. This chain connects TRBV10-1 to TRBJ2-1; 8 nucleotides align to TRBD2. V lost 3 bases, J lost 1 base, and 5 bases stayed unmatched. The germline gives CDR1 WNHNN, CDR2 SYGVQD (reference sequence). The CDR3 has 16 amino acids.

V usage is TRBV27 and J usage is TRBJ1-1; maybe TRBD1 (5 bases). The germline V gene encodes CDR1 MNHEY and CDR2 SMNVEV (reference sequence). The CDR3 has 14 residues. V lost 6 bases and J 1 base, leaving 12 bases between the germline ends. CDR3 in amino acids: CASSVGGQNTEAFF. The CDR3 region has the DNA TGTGCCAGCAGCGTGGGCGGACAGAACACTGAAGCTTTCTTT.

The chain has TRBV27 and TRBJ1-5; D is ambiguous. The CDR3 has 15 residues. Germline-derived CDR1 and CDR2 are MNHEY and SMNVEV (reference sequence). Trimming took off 2 bases at V and 2 bases at J, with 10 bases between the two ends. The CDR3 nucleotides are TGTGCCAGCAGTTTAGCCTTTGGTGGCAATCAGCCCCAGCATTTT. Translation: CASSLAFGGNQPQHF.

The chain uses TRBV20-1 and TRBJ1-6, with D perhaps matching TRBD1 (5 bases). In germline, CDR1 is DFQATT, CDR2 SNEGSKA (reference sequence). V was trimmed by 6 bases and J by 0 bases, leaving 18 bases between them. This CDR3 is 17 amino acids long. CDR3 protein: CSATSGTASSYNSPLHF. The CDR3 bases are TGCAGTGCAACCTCGGGGACCGCTAGCTCCTATAATTCACCCCTCCACTTT.

The V call is TRBV29-1, the J call TRBJ2-1, with TRBD2 identical over 7 bases. The CDR3 sequence is 15 residues long. Per germline, CDR1 SQVTM and CDR2 ANQGSEA. After removal of 6 bases from V and 4 bases from J, the junction contained 12 bases not matched to a gene. The CDR3 DNA reads as TGCAGCGTAGAGAGACGGGAGGCGGAATACAATGAGCAGTTCTTC. It specifies CSVERREAEYNEQFF.

This chain links TRBV5-1 with TRBJ2-5; possibly TRBD1 for D (6 bases). This CDR3 comprises 18 residues. Germline CDR1 is SGHRS and CDR2 is YFSETQ. V lost 3 bases to trimming and J lost 5 bases, with 26 bases between them. The CDR3 nucleotides are TGCGCCAGCAGCTCCGGACCCTCACAGGGAGCAGGAATTGAGACCCAGTACTTC. Translation: CASSSGPSQGAGIETQYF. The complete variable domain, with remaining parts taken from reference TRBV5-1 and TRBJ2-5, reads KAGVTQTPRYLIKTRGQQVTLSCSPISGHRSVSWYQQTPGQGLQFLFEYFSETQRNKGNFPGRFSGRQFSNSRSEMNVSTLELGDSALYLCASSSGPSQGAGIETQYFGPGTRLLVL.

The genes are TRBV29-1 and TRBJ2-7, with 14 nucleotides matching TRBD2. The CDR3 has 16 residues. CDR1 is SQVTM, CDR2 ANQGSEA, per germline. V shed 7 bases, J shed 4 bases, and the junction held 12 bases outside the gene matches. CDR3 nucleotides: TGCAGCGGACGGGGACTAGCGGGAGTTTTGTTGTACGAGCAGTACTTC. This gives the protein CSGRGLAGVLLYEQYF.

The chain couples TRBV7-9 to TRBJ2-2; TRBD1 aligns across 9 bases. From germline, CDR1 is SEHNR and CDR2 FQNEAQ (reference sequence). The CDR3 spans 16 residues. The V gene end was trimmed by 5 bases and the J gene end by 2 bases; junction bases not matched to a gene: 6. The CDR3 region is CASSAPDRGNTGELFF. CDR3 coding DNA: TGTGCCAGCAGCGCGCCGGACAGGGGTAACACCGGGGAGCTGTTTTTT.

V gene TRBV5-1 combines with J gene TRBJ2-2; D is uncertain. Germline-derived CDR1 and CDR2 are SGHRS and YFSETQ. Trimming removed 4 bases at V and 0 bases at J, with 10 bases between. There are 15 residues in the CDR3. In DNA, the CDR3 is TGCGCCAGCAGCGCCCCGGGCGCGAACACCGGGGAGCTGTTTTTT. Translated: CASSAPGANTGELFF. Using reference TRBV5-1 and TRBJ2-2 for the parts outside the CDR3, the full variable domain is KAGVTQTPRYLIKTRGQQVTLSCSPISGHRSVSWYQQTPGQGLQFLFEYFSETQRNKGNFPGRFSGRQFSNSRSEMNVSTLELGDSALYLCASSAPGANTGELFFGEGSRLTVL.

This clonotype was detected only a few times. The J gene is TRBJ1-1, the V gene TRBV6-5, with D unresolved. The CDR3 covers 13 residues. V was cut by 0 bases and J by 0 bases, with 2 bases left in between. The germline gives CDR1 MNHEY, CDR2 SVGAGI. Here the CDR3 reads CASSYSMNTEAFF. The CDR3 DNA is TGTGCCAGCAGTTACTCGATGAACACTGAAGCTTTCTTT.

This chain joins TRBV4-2 and TRBJ2-1; D gene ambiguous. V shed 0 bases and J shed 1 base, with 10 bases lying between them. This CDR3 is built from 16 residues. Germline CDR1 reads LGHNA; CDR2 reads YNFKEQ. The CDR3: CASSQDPLGSYNEQFF. The DNA for the CDR3 is TGTGCCAGCAGCCAAGATCCTCTAGGGTCCTACAATGAGCAGTTCTTC.

J is TRBJ1-2 and V is TRBV27; 7 nucleotides line up with TRBD1. Germline V gives CDR1 MNHEY, CDR2 SMNVEV (reference sequence). With 5 bases clipped from V and 5 bases from J, the junction kept 11 bases outside the gene matches. The CDR3 loop spans 15 amino acids. DNA for the CDR3: TGTGCCAGCAGTACCCGACAGGGAGATTTGTATGGCTACACCTTC. This sequence encodes CASSTRQGDLYGYTF.

The chain recombines TRBV5-4 with TRBJ1-2, with D maybe TRBD1 (6 bases). The germline gives CDR1 SGHNT, CDR2 YYREEE (reference sequence). V was trimmed by 3 bases and J by 8 bases, leaving 14 bases between them. CDR3 size: 13 residues. CDR3 DNA: TGTGCCAGCAGCTCCTGGGGGGCAGACGGCTACACCTTC. The encoded protein is CASSSWGADGYTF.